This entry features one T cell receptor beta chain sequence. It has no known antigen specificity. No qualities accompany the bases; no much larger clone lies one base away. As encoded in the germline V gene (reference sequence), CDR1 is GTSNPN while CDR2 is SVGIG. Trimmed from V: 2 bases; trimmed from J: 4 bases; junction bases lacking a gene match: 6. The CDR3 runs 15 amino acids, cysteine and phenylalanine included. The read is trimmed to its CDR3 DNA, 45 bases read in frame from base 1. The data derive from a study of CD8 T cells in Susac syndrome (dated by TCRdb to the late 2010s). About the study as a whole: The study used repertoire sequencing to test whether antigen drove CD8+ T cell activation and differentiation in Susac syndrome. The clonality of the CD8+ T cell repertoire was compared across over 10 healthy donors, around 14 Susac syndrome patients and roughly 15 multiple sclerosis patients. Broader findings and caveats from the paper: The study acknowledged that relatively few individuals were included in the TCR sequencing and HLA analysis.

Peripheral blood CD8+ and CD4+ T cells from healthy donors, Susac syndrome patients and multiple sclerosis patients were profiled using high-throughput TCR beta sequencing. The multiple sclerosis controls were treatment-naive patients who had stable or active relapsing-remitting disease and met the revised McDonald criteria. Bulk CD8+ and CD4+ T cells were purified by magnetic negative isolation, while CD8+ TEMRA cells were enriched using FACS. Blood was collected in EDTA tubes and processed within 24 hours, with PBMCs isolated through density gradient centrifugation. PBMCs intended for TCR sequencing were frozen in liquid nitrogen and were later thawed in a 37 degrees C water bath. The sorted or isolated CD4+, CD8+ and CD8+ TEMRA cells reached a purity of at least 90%. RNA was extracted using the RNeasy kit, and 0.5 to 1 microgram was reverse transcribed with random hexamers. TCR beta CDR3 regions were amplified with the immunoSEQ multiplex PCR assay covering 54 Vbeta and 13 Jbeta segments. Bias from PCR amplification was corrected by using a synthetic template baseline for primer optimization and for computational correction. The original methods were these. Reads were assigned to V, D and J genes according to IMGT and analyzed in immunoSEQ Analyzer, with only productive sequences retained. To calculate clonality, Shannon entropy was normalized by log2 of the number of productive unique sequences and then subtracted from one. Public and private clones were assessed among the 100 most prevalent clones of each patient and control. Clones were defined as Susac-specific if absent from the healthy and MS cohorts, from under 1,200 published viral clones and from other ImmuneACCESS disease sequences. TCRdb reran the public reads through fastp at Q25 and MiXCR, keeping productive beta chains. All rows with the same CDR3 protein become a single entry with the most common DNA and genes. Here the V and J calls rest on TCRdb's processing, not on the authors' analysis. The sample yields just over 150,000 distinct CDR3 sequences; around 95% were counted once. The ten top clones hold 0.15% of the sample.

The sequencing input was CD8+ T cells from PBMCs. The sequence links TRBV30 to TRBJ2-3; TRBD2 lines up with 10 middle nucleotides. The TCR sequence derives from a human donor with multiple sclerosis. The DNA sequence follows: TGTGCCTGGAGTTCAGCGGGGGGGCCTTCAGATACGCAGTATTTT. Protein translation: CAWSSAGGPSDTQYF.